A single TCR beta chain is shown here with its context. Antigen: not known. Since a much larger clone is just one base distant, this may be a read error. TCRdb fed the reads into MiXCR, producing one record per CDR3 protein. There are approximately 400,000 distinct CDR3 sequences in the sample; about a third occur only once, and approximately 13% lies in the top ten. The data belong to a study of T cell repertoires in cytomegalovirus infection. Study-level information: CMV infection and matching HLA type were both indicated by public TCR beta signatures. Notes on the study in general: HLA-C-restricted CMV-specific TCR beta clonotypes prevailed in the ex vivo response. Identification of carriers of CMV plus the relevant HLA was achieved through cumulative public TCR beta family frequency.

V lost 8 bases and J 7 bases, leaving 17 bases between the germline ends. The CDR3 is 13 amino acids. Germline values: CDR1 SGHTA, CDR2 FQGNSA. This sequence originates from a human donor in good health (CMV status not recorded). Some clones in this sample may be carry-over from other donors' samples. V and J are TRBV7-2 and TRBJ1-1; possibly TRBD1 for D (6 bases). The sequencing input was PBMCs. The chain's CDR3 is CASGPRGTLEAFF. DNA for the CDR3: TGTGCCAGCGGCCCAAGGGGGACTCTTGAAGCTTTCTTT. The complete variable domain, with remaining parts taken from reference TRBV7-2 and TRBJ1-1, reads GAGVSQSPSNKVTEKGKDVELRCDPISGHTALYWYRQSLGQGLEFLIYFQGNSAPDKSGLPSDRFSAERTGGSVSTLTIQRTQQEDSAVYLCASGPRGTLEAFFGQGTRLTVV.